Presented here are 28 T cell receptor beta chains from one specimen sequenced in a study of early T cells in non-severe SARS-CoV-2 infection. TCRdb re-analysed the 5' RACE reads in MiXCR, keeping a single row per CDR3 protein. The sample consists of over 85,000 distinct CDR3 sequences, 16% of them appearing once. The sequenced material came from whole blood. Receptor source: an adult who was a healthcare worker with PCR-confirmed SARS-CoV-2 infection or an uninfected control (not recorded which).

The count of this clonotype is one. The chain has TRBV27 and TRBJ2-1; 14 bases are shared with TRBD2. CDR3 size: 14 residues. The germline V gene encodes CDR1 MNHEY and CDR2 SMNVEV (reference sequence). V lost 7 bases and J lost 7; bases outside the gene matches: 3. The CDR3 sequence: CASKGTSGSNEQFF. In DNA form, the CDR3 reads TGTGCCAGCAAGGGGACTAGCGGGAGTAATGAGCAGTTCTTC.

This clonotype was picked up a small number of times. The genes are TRBV28 and TRBJ2-1, with 10 positions matching TRBD2. The CDR3 runs 16 residues. The germline V gene encodes CDR1 MDHEN and CDR2 SYDVKM. J was trimmed by 5 bases and V by 6 bases; bases with no gene match: 10. The CDR3 sequence: CASRAAGTSANNEQFF. CDR3 sequence (DNA): TGTGCCAGCAGGGCTGCCGGGACTAGCGCCAACAATGAGCAGTTCTTC.

This clonotype was recorded a few times. The rearrangement uses TRBV6-2 or TRBV6-3 and TRBJ2-3; 8 bases fit TRBD2. The CDR3 extends over 16 amino acids. Germline-derived CDR1 and CDR2 are MNHEY and SVGEGT. The J segment lost 3 bases and the V segment lost 2 bases, leaving 7 bases of the junction unmatched. CDR3 nucleotide sequence: TGTGCCAGCAGTTACGGAGCGGGAGAGTCGACAGATACGCAGTATTTT. Translating it yields CASSYGAGESTDTQYF.

This clonotype was detected a few times. The chain combines TRBV2 with TRBJ2-6; tentative D call: TRBD1 (5 bases). V was pared by 4 bases and J by 0 bases, with 19 bases between. Per the germline V gene, CDR1 is SNHLY and CDR2 is FYNNEI. CDR3 length: 19 amino acids. The CDR3 DNA reads TGTGCCAGCAGTGCTCCCCGAGTCAGGGTAGGCTCTGGGGCCAACGTCCTGACTTTC. Protein sequence: CASSAPRVRVGSGANVLTF.

This rearrangement joins TRBV20-1 to TRBJ2-1, with 8 bases matching TRBD2. Trimming cost V 6 bases and J 8 bases; bases outside gene matches: 15. The CDR3 consists of 15 residues. The V gene's germline CDR1 is DFQATT and CDR2 SNEGSKA (reference sequence). Here the CDR3 reads CSAMGGTRGMDEQFF. The DNA of the CDR3 is TGCAGTGCGATGGGGGGGACTAGAGGGATGGATGAGCAGTTCTTC.

In its sample, this clonotype was seen a few times. V is TRBV9 and J is TRBJ1-1; D uncertain. The CDR3 runs 15 residues. Germline values: CDR1 SGDLS, CDR2 YYNGEE. V lost 3 bases to trimming and J lost 5 bases, with 17 bases between them. CDR3 DNA sequence: TGTGCCAGCAGCGAAGACCTGGGTATTTGGACTGAAGCTTTCTTT. It encodes CASSEDLGIWTEAFF.

The chain uses TRBV28 and TRBJ1-5; TRBD1 matches at 7 bases. CDR3 length: 13 residues. Trimming took 7 bases from V and 4 from J; bases not matched to a gene: 4. Germline V gene lookup returns CDR1 MDHEN and CDR2 SYDVKM. CDR3 in amino acids: CASTGTVNQPQHF. The CDR3 region has the DNA TGTGCCAGCACCGGGACAGTTAATCAGCCCCAGCATTTT.

The sample holds many counts of this clonotype. V is TRBV28 and J is TRBJ2-4; 11 nucleotides line up with TRBD2. V trimming: 4 bases; J trimming: 1 base; junction bases outside the gene matches: 6. Germline V gene data show CDR1 as MDHEN and CDR2 as SYDVKM. CDR3 length: 17 amino acids. The CDR3 region has the DNA TGTGCCAGCAGTTATGTTAGCGGGAGGGCCGCCAAAAACATTCAGTACTTC. Its translation is CASSYVSGRAAKNIQYF.

The sample holds a few counts of this clonotype. The chain's CDR3 is CASSYFGRGDGYTF. DNA of the CDR3: TGTGCCAGCAGTTATTTTGGCAGGGGAGATGGCTACACCTTC. The V call is TRBV2, the J call TRBJ1-2; perhaps TRBD1 as D (6 bases). Germline V gene data show CDR1 as SNHLY and CDR2 as FYNNEI. The CDR3 loop spans 14 amino acids. The V gene lost 5 bases and the J gene lost 6 bases, with 16 bases spanning the gap.

The rearrangement links TRBV6-2 or TRBV6-3 to TRBJ2-5; TRBD2 matches 8 bases. CDR3 size: 14 residues. Losses at the gene ends were 5 bases for V and 5 bases for J; bases not matched to a gene: 7. Germline V CDR1 and CDR2: MNHEY, SVGEGT. In DNA, the CDR3 is TGTGCCAGCAGTACAAGCGGGAGCCGGGAGACCCAGTACTTC. Translated, it gives CASSTSGSRETQYF.

The genes are TRBV12-3 or TRBV12-4 and TRBJ1-4; no clear D gene. This CDR3 comprises 14 residues. V was shortened by 3 bases and J by 8 bases, with 13 bases between the two germline ends. The CDR3 DNA follows: TGTGCCAGCAGTTTCGTCAGGACGCGGGAAAAACTGTTTTTT. Translating gives CASSFVRTREKLFF.

This clonotype was observed at least ten times. The chain employs TRBV5-1 and TRBJ2-2; 7 bases align to TRBD2. The V gene end was trimmed by 1 base and the J gene end by 6 bases; junction bases not matched to a gene: 15. This CDR3 region has 18 residues. The germline gives CDR1 SGHRS, CDR2 YFSETQ. CDR3 region: CASSLRGSGGKSPGELFF. The CDR3 DNA reads as TGCGCCAGCAGCTTGCGGGGCTCCGGGGGGAAATCGCCCGGGGAGCTGTTTTTT. The variable domain in full, completed from reference TRBV5-1 and TRBJ2-2, reads KAGVTQTPRYLIKTRGQQVTLSCSPISGHRSVSWYQQTPGQGLQFLFEYFSETQRNKGNFPGRFSGRQFSNSRSEMNVSTLELGDSALYLCASSLRGSGGKSPGELFFGEGSRLTVL.

The chain has TRBV28 and TRBJ2-7, with TRBD2 identical over 13 bases. V was pared by 5 bases and J by 5 bases, with 6 bases of the junction left unmatched. CDR3 length: 15 residues. Germline CDR1 and CDR2: MDHEN and SYDVKM. The CDR3 DNA reads as TGTGCCAGCAGTAGGACTAGCGGGGGTAGGAACGAGCAGTACTTC. Translating gives CASSRTSGGRNEQYF.

This chain joins TRBV7-2 and TRBJ2-7, with 9 bases matching TRBD2. CDR3 length: 14 amino acids. Germline CDR1 SGHTA, CDR2 FQGNSA. With V trimmed by 5 bases and J by 1 base, 3 bases remained unmatched. DNA of the CDR3: TGTGCCAGCAGCCCGGGACTAGCTTCCTACGAGCAGTACTTC. This codes for CASSPGLASYEQYF.

This clonotype showed up many times. The chain employs TRBV9 and TRBJ2-1; no clear D gene. Germline V gene lookup returns CDR1 SGDLS and CDR2 YYNGEE. The germline V and J ends were trimmed by 2 bases and 10 bases, with 13 bases remaining between them. The CDR3 is 13 amino acids. The CDR3 nucleotides are TGTGCCAGCAGCGTCATCAACTGGGGAGAGCAGTTCTTC. Translation: CASSVINWGEQFF. The whole variable domain, filled in from reference TRBV9 and TRBJ2-1, reads DSGVTQTPKHLITATGQRVTLRCSPRSGDLSVYWYQQSLDQGLQFLIQYYNGEERAKGNILERFSAQQFPDLHSELNLSSLELGDSALYFCASSVINWGEQFFGPGTRLTVL.

This clonotype has only a few counts. The J gene is TRBJ1-1, the V gene TRBV25-1; weak D call: TRBD1 (5 bases). V lost 8 bases, J lost 9 bases, and 13 bases lay in between. This CDR3 spans 11 amino acids. CDR1 MGHDK and CDR2 SYGVNS come from the germline V gene. In nucleotides, the CDR3 is TGTGCCAGCGGGGGTGGGTACAAAGCTTTCTTT. It codes for CASGGGYKAFF.

The gene calls are TRBV7-9 and TRBJ2-4; D uncertain. The germline gives CDR1 SEHNR, CDR2 FQNEAQ (reference sequence). Trimming took off 7 bases at V and 0 bases at J, with 10 bases between the two ends. The CDR3 has 14 residues. The CDR3 region is CASNPYPAKNIQYF. The CDR3 coding sequence is TGTGCCAGCAACCCCTATCCAGCCAAAAACATTCAGTACTTC.

The rearrangement joins TRBV20-1 to TRBJ2-4, with a tentative D call TRBD1 (6 bases). Between the trimmed V and J ends, which lost 3 bases and 6 bases, there was a span of 15 bases. Per the germline V gene, CDR1 is DFQATT and CDR2 is SNEGSKA (reference sequence). This CDR3 spans 14 amino acids. CDR3 protein: CSARRQGIGNIQYF. CDR3 nucleotides: TGCAGTGCTAGGCGGCAGGGGATTGGAAACATTCAGTACTTC.

The chain combines TRBV29-1 with TRBJ2-1, with 8 bases lining up with TRBD1. CDR3 length: 14 amino acids. Germline loops: CDR1 SQVTM, CDR2 ANQGSEA. The trim removed 1 base at V and 4 bases at J, leaving 3 bases unmatched. The CDR3 coding sequence is TGCAGCGTTGAAGGGACAGGGACTTACAATGAGCAGTTCTTC. It is translated as CSVEGTGTYNEQFF.

The chain couples TRBV28 to TRBJ1-2; the D is unclear. With 6 bases removed from V and 8 bases from J, the gap between germline ends came to 22 bases. The CDR3 spans 15 residues. Germline CDR1 reads MDHEN; CDR2 reads SYDVKM. This CDR3 reads CASSLPQNTREGYTF. The CDR3 nucleotides are TGTGCCAGCAGCCTTCCCCAAAACACCCGAGAAGGCTACACCTTC.

This rearrangement joins TRBV6-5 to TRBJ2-7; tentative D call: TRBD2 (5 bases). CDR1 is MNHEY, CDR2 SVGAGI, per germline. V was shortened by 10 bases and J by 0 bases, with 16 bases between the two germline ends. The CDR3 is 14 residues long. CDR3 loop: CATKRGPSSYEQYF. CDR3 bases: TGTGCCACCAAACGCGGGCCGAGCTCCTACGAGCAGTACTTC.

This clonotype was counted between two and nine times. V usage is TRBV29-1 and J usage is TRBJ2-7, with TRBD2 matching 9 bases. Germline CDR1 SQVTM, CDR2 ANQGSEA. CDR3 length: 15 amino acids. V was pared by 5 bases and J by 0 bases, with 8 bases of the junction left unmatched. The CDR3 loop is CSVSWLAGHSYEQYF. The CDR3 nucleotides are TGCAGCGTTTCGTGGCTAGCGGGACACTCCTACGAGCAGTACTTC.

This clonotype has just a few counts. The V gene is TRBV20-1, the J gene TRBJ2-7; D might be TRBD2 (5 bases). Germline assignment: CDR1 DFQATT and CDR2 SNEGSKA (reference sequence). CDR3 length equals 15 residues. The V gene lost 2 bases and the J gene lost 0 bases, with 14 bases spanning the gap. CDR3 in DNA: TGCAGTGCTAGAAATTTACCCGGGAACTCCTACGAGCAGTACTTC. Its protein product is CSARNLPGNSYEQYF.

In this sample, this clonotype turned up a few times. The gene calls are TRBV11-2 and TRBJ2-5; a weak D match, TRBD2 (6 bases). Trimming removed 4 bases at V and 7 bases at J, with 25 bases between. The CDR3 runs 17 residues. Germline assignment: CDR1 SGHAT and CDR2 FQNNGV. The CDR3 region is CASSSLRRGPLVRTQYF. The CDR3 DNA reads TGTGCCAGCAGCTCCCTTCGGCGGGGACCTCTCGTTCGGACCCAGTACTTC.

In this sample, this clonotype turned up a few times. The V call is TRBV19, the J call TRBJ2-1; 13 bases line up with TRBD2. The CDR3 length is 17 residues. Per germline, CDR1 LNHDA and CDR2 SQIVND (reference sequence). Losses at the gene ends were 3 bases for V and 6 bases for J; bases not matched to a gene: 8. The CDR3 here is CASSIGPGLAGLNEQFF. CDR3 nucleotides: TGTGCCAGTAGTATTGGCCCGGGACTAGCGGGGCTCAATGAGCAGTTCTTC. The entire variable domain, with the rest obtained from reference TRBV19 and TRBJ2-1, is as follows: DGGITQSPKYLFRKEGQNVTLSCEQNLNHDAMYWYRQDPGQGLRLIYYSQIVNDFQKGDIAEGYSVSREKKESFPLTVTSAQKNPTAFYLCASSIGPGLAGLNEQFFGPGTRLTVL.

The gene calls are TRBV20-1 and TRBJ2-2, with 14 bases identical to TRBD2. The germline V gene has CDR1 DFQATT and CDR2 SNEGSKA (reference sequence). V lost 5 bases to trimming and J lost 1 base; unmatched junction nucleotides: 9. This CDR3 has 18 residues. The CDR3 spells CSASTGLAGELNTGELFF. The CDR3 DNA follows: TGCAGTGCTTCCACGGGACTAGCGGGGGAACTGAACACCGGGGAGCTGTTTTTT.

This clonotype came up a few times. CDR3 region: CASSSGQGTVLTF. CDR3 coding DNA: TGTGCCAGCAGTTCCGGACAGGGCACCGTCCTGACTTTC. J is TRBJ2-6 and V is TRBV12-3 or TRBV12-4; 8 bases are a match to TRBD1. This CDR3 comprises 13 residues. Trimming cost V 4 bases and J 12 bases; bases outside gene matches: 5.

This clonotype was detected only a few times. V gene TRBV18 combines with J gene TRBJ1-1; perhaps TRBD1 as D (6 bases). The CDR3 has 14 amino acids. V was clipped by 0 bases and J by 7 bases, with 12 bases between them. Germline lookup yields CDR1 KGHSH and CDR2 LQKENI. The CDR3 sequence: CASSPPGEGGEAFF. The CDR3, as DNA: TGTGCCAGCTCACCACCGGGGGAAGGGGGTGAAGCTTTCTTT. The full variable domain, in which reference TRBV18 and TRBJ1-1 provide the parts outside the CDR3, is NAGVMQNPRHLVRRRGQEARLRCSPMKGHSHVYWYRQLPEEGLKFMVYLQKENIIDESGMPKERFSAEFPKEGPSILRIQQVVRGDSAAYFCASSPPGEGGEAFFGQGTRLTVV.